This T cell receptor (beta chain) comes out of a study of blood T cells in healthy people across ages (dated by TCRdb to the mid-2010s). As for the study more broadly: In model experiments, roughly one uniquely barcoded TCR beta cDNA molecule per two T cells was captured by template switching. Age-related changes in TCR beta repertoire diversity were measured in the study by deep sequencing normalized with unique cDNA molecular identifiers. Donors were grouped into four age groups: young (average approximately 16 years), middle-aged (less than 40), aged (roughly 67) and long-lived (about 90). Donors of different ages were randomly distributed across sequencing lanes to avoid experimental bias. The study analyzed two additional independent replicas of 1 million unique cDNA reads from the same blood draw for two donors, one aged 18 to 29 and one aged 80 or older. Summary of the overall study and its limitations: Estimates of total diversity from one million sequenced T cells were regarded as lower bounds and underestimates. Observed TCR beta diversity correlated strongly with the percentage of naive T cells measured by flow cytometry. Since profiling was done on bulk unsorted PBMCs, naive and antigen-experienced compartments could not be conclusively compared. Compared with the aged group, the long-lived group had more naive CD4+ T cells, fewer expanded clones and increased TCR diversity, a pattern suggesting age selection. Observed TCR beta diversity per million T cells fell roughly linearly with age, and a significant reduction was already apparent by age roughly 41. Donor CMV infection status was unknown, potentially confounding age-related changes in expanded clonotypes.

V is pared back by 4 bases and J by 2 bases, with 19 bases lying between the germline termini. CDR1 and CDR2 are read off the germline V gene (reference sequence) as LNHDA and SQIVND. The CDR3, cysteine through phenylalanine, is 17 amino acids long. CDR3 DNA only is kept here, 51 bases in frame from base 1. On this clonotype itself: No cognate antigen has been identified for it. A read error may explain this, as a much larger clone is one base away.

Donors were a few dozen systemically healthy Caucasian individuals from Russia aged 6 to 90 years. Each donor gave ten milliliters of peripheral blood, collected into EDTA-treated Vacutainer tubes. Ficoll-Paque density-gradient centrifugation was used to isolate PBMCs, with at least 7 million obtained per sample. Trizol reagent was used to extract total RNA from PBMCs, with at least 5 micrograms per sample. For every donor, flow cytometry on a PBMC aliquot measured the percentage of naive CD45RAhigh/CD27high T cells. The library was produced with 5' RACE. Sequencing relied on an Illumina HiSeq 2500. The second PCR ran for roughly 7 to 11 cycles and used a J-beta primer mix along with a sample-barcoded 5' primer. Each TCR beta cDNA molecule received a unique molecular identifier from a template-switch 5' adaptor carrying 12 random nucleotides. Each sample yielded at least 2.5 million CDR3-containing paired-end reads. The Mint cDNA synthesis kit, primed by a TRBC-specific oligonucleotide, was used to synthesize first-strand cDNA from all RNA. After uracil-DNA glycosylase treatment, a first 18-cycle PCR used universal primers M1SS and BC2_uni_R on all cDNA. The original pipeline was this. For normalization, 1 million high-quality reads were randomly selected from each sample, with every read carrying a distinct molecular identifier. Instead of being binned into consensus sequences, reads that shared molecular identifiers were thrown out. MiTCR, run with a Q25 quality threshold and the strictest error-elimination algorithm, handled CDR3 identification, clonotype clustering and error correction. A nonparametric unseen species model using Euler transformation provided a lower-bound estimate of total TCR beta diversity. The public reads were reprocessed in TCRdb via fastp at Q25 and MiXCR, keeping in-frame beta chains. Rows are unified per CDR3 protein, each entry keeping the most common DNA and genes. These V and J calls rely on TCRdb rather than the paper's analysis. Across this sample there are approximately 700,000 distinct CDR3 sequences, with about 34% seen only once. The ten largest make up 15% of the sample.

Recombination connected TRBV19 to TRBJ2-3, with TRBD1 as a weak D call on 5 bases. Sequencing used blood. The TCR originated in an elderly woman in good health. Donor details come from another sample of the same person, matched by shared clones. CDR3 reads: CASSTDPNRRFTDTQYF. At the DNA level, the sequence is TGTGCCAGTAGTACAGATCCCAACAGGCGCTTCACAGATACGCAGTATTTT.